The clone carrying this T cell receptor beta chain was counted a single time. In the original workflow: Reference gene primer amplification yielded estimated nucleated cell counts. Sequencing was performed with immunoSEQ multiplex PCR; in TCRdb, only in-frame clones are kept and a portion is missing. V and J calls and clone size come straight from that table; D and trimming were deduced from the DNA. The sample includes some 190,000 clones, 84% seen only once; the top ten take around 21%. The germline V and J ends were trimmed by 3 bases and 7 bases, with 14 bases remaining between them. The CDR3 extends over 14 amino acids. Germline V gene sequence: CDR1 SGDLS, CDR2 YYNGEE. The data originate from a study of blood T cell repertoires in COVID-19. Study as a whole: The samples span acute and convalescent COVID-19 from the United States, Italy and Spain. Sample material is recorded as cDNA or gDNA derived from T cells, B-cell-depleted T cells, or PBMCs.

This chain connects TRBV9 to TRBJ2-1; D possibly corresponds to TRBD1 (6 bases). The TCR was taken from a human donor in a cohort sampled during active COVID-19. Sequences were obtained from peripheral blood. In nucleotides, the CDR3 is TGTGCCAGCAGCGCAGCCGGACAGATAAATGAGCAGTTCTTC. Its protein is CASSAAGQINEQFF.